This T cell receptor beta chain was identified during a study of blood T cell repertoires in COVID-19 (TCRdb year 2020). Regarding the research as a whole: Samples from collaborators originated in the United States, Italy and Spain and spanned both the acute and convalescent phases of COVID-19. The material from the prospective study consisted of cDNA or gDNA derived from T cells, B-cell-depleted T cells, or PBMCs. Deeply sampled blood TCRbeta repertoires from subjects exposed to, actively infected with, or recovered from COVID-19 were included in the dataset. The repertoires were made available in a free public database intended to serve as a resource for research on the immune response to SARS-CoV-2. Samples came from the ongoing ImmuneRACE study (first 160 participants) plus 1,254 subjects from 6 global collaborators. Nearly every sample came with metadata listing a de-identified subject ID, COVID-19 status, age in years and sex. HLA class I and class II types, where available, came from metadata supplied by the sample provider rather than from assay-based typing. Study-wide conclusions, independent of this receptor: How much clinical and demographic metadata was included differed by source and by participant, and the metadata was provided uncurated.

TCRbeta CDR3 regions were amplified from genomic DNA by means of the immunoSEQ Assay, a bias-controlled multiplex PCR. The original pipeline was this. The number of nucleated cells in each sample was estimated by amplification of reference gene primers within the assay. To quantify the absolute abundance of each unique TCRbeta CDR3 rearrangement, sequence reads were collapsed and filtered. For each sample, productive Simpson clonality was calculated as the square root of Simpson's diversity index over productive rearrangements. TCRdb took this table from immuneACCESS and kept in-frame rearrangements with V and J called. Such tables lack part of the clones; where checked against another copy, unresolved V genes explain under half of the gap, and the rest is unexplained. The V and J calls and clone size were taken over from that table, and D and trimming were inferred from the DNA. The table for this sample lists about 200,000 clones; over 75% of them were counted only once. The ten top clones hold over 15% of the sample.

One collaborating source in Seattle enrolled patients during active infection and followed them longitudinally through the course of disease. Each collaborating institution followed its own protocols to collect whole blood in K2EDTA tubes. For TCRbeta analysis, collaborators shipped samples in one of three forms: frozen whole blood, isolated PBMCs, or DNA extracted from either of those sample types. In regard to this clone: The antigen it binds to is not known. The input lacks base qualities; no much larger clone sits a single base away.

For CDR1 and CDR2, the germline V gene lists SNHLY and FYNNEI. V is clipped by 6 bases and J by 5 bases, and the sequence between their germline boundaries is 12 bases long. The CDR3 goes from the cysteine to the phenylalanine over 13 residues. Only the CDR3 DNA stays, 39 bases, in frame from base 1. This clonotype originated in a man aged 50 or older with COVID-19, enrolled during active disease. The source material was peripheral blood. This chain is built from TRBV2 and TRBJ2-3; a weak D assignment points to TRBD2 (7 bases agree). The CDR3 protein is CASSRGAQDTQYF. In nucleotides, the sequence is TGTGCCAGCAGCCGGGGGGCTCAAGATACGCAGTATTTT.